This T cell receptor beta chain appears in the sequencing data of a study of T cell responses to AZD1222 COVID-19 vaccine. Broader study findings: Females made up more of the donors, who were largely white British, and clonal diversity may have come out too low. Unmutated variant regions are reportedly targeted by nearly half of spike-specific TCRs.

CDR1 is MNHEY and CDR2 is SVGAGI in the germline V gene. The CDR3 is made up of 15 amino acids. The V end lost 7 bases, the J end lost 7 bases, and 19 bases lay between the germline ends. Of note for this clone: Its antigen is unknown.

The data were produced by immunoSEQ multiplex PCR, yet TCRdb's version contains in-frame clones alone and is incomplete. The table has about 120,000 clones, 85% to 90% seen once. Sequencing was performed on peripheral blood, taken on day 0 of AZD1222 vaccination. The chain employs TRBV6-5 and TRBJ2-2; tentatively, D is TRBD1 (6 bases). The receptor's source is an adult in good health. CDR3 nucleotide sequence: TGTGCCAGCAATATGGGGGCCGGGAATTTCGGGGAGCTGTTTTTT. Its translation is CASNMGAGNFGELFF.